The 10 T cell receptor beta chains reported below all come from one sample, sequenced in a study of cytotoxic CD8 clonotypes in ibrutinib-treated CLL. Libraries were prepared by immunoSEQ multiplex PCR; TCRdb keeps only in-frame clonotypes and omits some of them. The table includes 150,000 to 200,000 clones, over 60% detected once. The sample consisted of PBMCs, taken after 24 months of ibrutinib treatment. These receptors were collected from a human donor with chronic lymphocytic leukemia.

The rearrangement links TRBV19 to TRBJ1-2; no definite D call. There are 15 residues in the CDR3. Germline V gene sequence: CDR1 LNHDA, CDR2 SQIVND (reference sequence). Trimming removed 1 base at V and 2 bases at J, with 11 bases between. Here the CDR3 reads CASSIASGENYGYTF. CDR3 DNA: TGTGCCAGTAGTATAGCCTCAGGAGAAAACTATGGCTACACCTTC. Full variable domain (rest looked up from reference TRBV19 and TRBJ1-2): DGGITQSPKYLFRKEGQNVTLSCEQNLNHDAMYWYRQDPGQGLRLIYYSQIVNDFQKGDIAEGYSVSREKKESFPLTVTSAQKNPTAFYLCASSIASGENYGYTFGSGTRLTVV.

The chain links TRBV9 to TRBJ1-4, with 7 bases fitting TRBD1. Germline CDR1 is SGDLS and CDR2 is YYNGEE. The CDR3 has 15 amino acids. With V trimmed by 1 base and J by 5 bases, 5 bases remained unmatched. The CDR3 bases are TGTGCCAGCAGCGTAATGGCAGGGGGGAATGAAAAACTGTTTTTT. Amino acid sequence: CASSVMAGGNEKLFF.

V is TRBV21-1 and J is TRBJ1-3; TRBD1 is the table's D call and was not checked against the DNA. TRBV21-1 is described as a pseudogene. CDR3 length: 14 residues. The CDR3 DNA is TGTGCCAGCAGCCCAGGGACAGGTGGAAACACCATATATTTT. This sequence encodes CASSPGTGGNTIYF.

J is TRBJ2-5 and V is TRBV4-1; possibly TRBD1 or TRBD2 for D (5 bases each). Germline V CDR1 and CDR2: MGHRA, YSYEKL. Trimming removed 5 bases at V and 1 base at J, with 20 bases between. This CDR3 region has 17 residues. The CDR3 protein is CASSDGRTPGSQETQYF. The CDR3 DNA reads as TGCGCCAGCAGCGATGGAAGGACACCGGGGTCCCAAGAGACCCAGTACTTC.

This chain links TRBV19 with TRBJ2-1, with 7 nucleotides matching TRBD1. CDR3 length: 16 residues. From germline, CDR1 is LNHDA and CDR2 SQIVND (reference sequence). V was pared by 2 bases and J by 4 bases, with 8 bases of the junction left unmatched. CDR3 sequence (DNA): TGTGCCAGTAGTATATTTATTGGGACAGTTTACAATGAGCAGTTCTTC. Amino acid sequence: CASSIFIGTVYNEQFF.

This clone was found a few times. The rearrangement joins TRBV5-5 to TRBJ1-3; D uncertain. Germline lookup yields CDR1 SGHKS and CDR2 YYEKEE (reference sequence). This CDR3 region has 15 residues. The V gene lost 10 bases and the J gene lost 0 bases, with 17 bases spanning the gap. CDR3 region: CAVRLGPNSGNTIYF. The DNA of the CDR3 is TGTGCCGTCCGTCTAGGACCCAACTCTGGAAACACCATATATTTT.

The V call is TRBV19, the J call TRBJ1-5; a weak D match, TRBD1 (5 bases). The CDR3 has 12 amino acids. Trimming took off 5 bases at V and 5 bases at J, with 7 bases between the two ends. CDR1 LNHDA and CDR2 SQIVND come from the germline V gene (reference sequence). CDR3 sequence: CASSQGYQPQHF. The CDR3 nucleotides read TGTGCCAGTAGTCAGGGTTATCAGCCCCAGCATTTT.

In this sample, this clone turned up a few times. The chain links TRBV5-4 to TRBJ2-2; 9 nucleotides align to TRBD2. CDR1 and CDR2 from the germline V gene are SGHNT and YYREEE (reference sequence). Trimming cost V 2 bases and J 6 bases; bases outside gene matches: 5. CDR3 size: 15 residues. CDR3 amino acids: CASSFPSGVPGELFF. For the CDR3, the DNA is TGTGCCAGCAGCTTCCCTAGCGGGGTACCCGGGGAGCTGTTTTTT.

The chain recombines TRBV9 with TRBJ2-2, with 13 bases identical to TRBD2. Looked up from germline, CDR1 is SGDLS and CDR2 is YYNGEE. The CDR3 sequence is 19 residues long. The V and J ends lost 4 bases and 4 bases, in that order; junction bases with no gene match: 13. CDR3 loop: CASSPPRRTSGSSTGELFF. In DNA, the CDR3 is TGTGCCAGCAGCCCACCGCGGAGGACTAGCGGGAGTAGCACCGGGGAGCTGTTTTTT. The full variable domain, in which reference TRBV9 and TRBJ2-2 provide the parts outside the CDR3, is DSGVTQTPKHLITATGQRVTLRCSPRSGDLSVYWYQQSLDQGLQFLIQYYNGEERAKGNILERFSAQQFPDLHSELNLSSLELGDSALYFCASSPPRRTSGSSTGELFFGEGSRLTVL.

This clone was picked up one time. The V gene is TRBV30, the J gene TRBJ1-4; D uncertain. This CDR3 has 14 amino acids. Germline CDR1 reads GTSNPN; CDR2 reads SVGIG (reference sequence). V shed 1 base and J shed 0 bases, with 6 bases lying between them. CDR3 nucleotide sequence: TGTGCCTGGAGTGCCTCAGCAACTAATGAAAAACTGTTTTTT. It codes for CAWSASATNEKLFF.